These 4 T cell receptor beta chains were sequenced from one sample in a study of shared clonotypes between healthy human individuals. Profiling relied on immunoSEQ multiplex PCR, and the TCRdb table lists in-frame clones only, not all of them. The sample holds more than 2 million clones, roughly 95% seen once. Specimen: naive CD4+ T cells sorted from blood. The subset is: CD45RA+ positively selected. These receptors originate from a man between 18 and 35 years old in good health.

J is TRBJ1-5 and V is TRBV2; perhaps TRBD1 as D (5 bases). From germline, CDR1 is SNHLY and CDR2 FYNNEI. Trimming shortened V by 1 base and J by 4 bases, and 14 bases separated the two germline ends. The CDR3 extends over 16 amino acids. The CDR3 is CASSEEIWGENQPQHF. CDR3 nucleotides: TGTGCCAGCAGTGAAGAAATATGGGGGGAAAATCAGCCCCAGCATTTT.

Note on this clone: In the same sample, other DNA sequences code for this CDR3. V is TRBV5-1 and J is TRBJ2-1, with 7 nucleotides matching TRBD2. Germline V lookup: CDR1 SGHRS, CDR2 YFSETQ. CDR3 length: 15 amino acids. Losses at the gene ends were 5 bases for V and 0 bases for J; bases not matched to a gene: 5. The CDR3 loop reads CASRREGSSYNEQFF. CDR3 DNA sequence: TGCGCCAGCAGGAGGGAGGGAAGCTCCTACAATGAGCAGTTCTTC. The whole variable domain, remainder taken from reference TRBV5-1 and TRBJ2-1, is KAGVTQTPRYLIKTRGQQVTLSCSPISGHRSVSWYQQTPGQGLQFLFEYFSETQRNKGNFPGRFSGRQFSNSRSEMNVSTLELGDSALYLCASRREGSSYNEQFFGPGTRLTVL.

V gene TRBV11-3 combines with J gene TRBJ2-3; unclear D gene. Germline CDR1 is SGHNT and CDR2 is YENEEA. Trimming shortened V by 5 bases and J by 9 bases, and 12 bases separated the two germline ends. The CDR3 sequence is 12 residues long. Here the CDR3 DNA reads TGTGCCAGCAGCCCCGGATCCACAACGCAGTATTTT. Translated: CASSPGSTTQYF.

The chain recombines TRBV9 with TRBJ2-1; 9 bases map to TRBD2. Germline CDR1 is SGDLS and CDR2 is YYNGEE. The CDR3 extends over 16 amino acids. V was clipped by 4 bases and J by 8 bases; unmatched bases: 13. CDR3 region: CASSPRRGGRADEQFF. The CDR3 nucleotides read TGTGCCAGCAGCCCCCGGAGAGGCGGGAGGGCGGATGAGCAGTTCTTC.